These 23 T cell receptor beta chains share one sample of origin, sequenced in a study of blood T cells in healthy people across ages. Combining a sample-barcoded 5' primer with a J-beta primer mix, a second PCR ran for about 7 to 11 cycles. One entry per CDR3 protein results from TCRdb running MiXCR on the 5' RACE reads. The sample gives some 1,000,000 distinct CDR3 sequences, 20% to 25% of which show up once; around 0.7% is in the top ten. The same data also contributed to another study, on T cells of mothers and their children.

Sequencing input: blood. These receptors all stem from a girl aged 2 to 9 in good health.

This sequence joins TRBV12-3 or TRBV12-4 and TRBJ2-3, with a weak D call TRBD2 (5 bases). CDR3 size: 18 residues. Trimming cost V 6 bases and J 4 bases, with 26 bases left between them. The CDR3 DNA follows: TGTGCCAGCAGCCCCCTCCCAGTGTTGGGGTTTAGCGCAGATACGCAGTATTTT. Encoded protein: CASSPLPVLGFSADTQYF.

The chain links TRBV29-1 to TRBJ2-7; 8 bases line up with TRBD1. V shed 0 bases, J shed 2 bases, and the junction held 9 bases outside the gene matches. Germline-derived CDR1 and CDR2 are SQVTM and ANQGSEA. The CDR3 sequence is 16 residues long. CDR3 nucleotides: TGCAGCGTTGAAGATCTTCAGGGGGCGGAAACCTACGAGCAGTACTTC. As protein: CSVEDLQGAETYEQYF.

This clonotype was detected a few times. V and J are TRBV14 and TRBJ2-7; 8 nucleotides agree with TRBD2. V lost 4 bases and J lost 7; bases outside the gene matches: 9. Per the germline V gene, CDR1 is SGHDN and CDR2 is FVKESK. The CDR3 contains 14 residues. The DNA of the CDR3 is TGTGCCAGCAGCCTTGCGGGAGGATCGAGGGAGCAGTACTTC. Its translation: CASSLAGGSREQYF.

The V call is TRBV29-1, the J call TRBJ2-3; D remains ambiguous. This CDR3 comprises 16 residues. From germline, CDR1 is SQVTM and CDR2 ANQGSEA. The V end lost 7 bases, the J end lost 1 base, and 21 bases lay between the germline ends. CDR3 residues: CSARPSRQGGTDTQYF. For the CDR3, the DNA is TGCAGCGCCCGTCCAAGCAGGCAAGGTGGCACAGATACGCAGTATTTT.

V gene TRBV20-1 combines with J gene TRBJ2-1; D is perhaps TRBD2 (6 bases). This CDR3 region has 12 residues. Per the germline V gene, CDR1 is DFQATT and CDR2 is SNEGSKA (reference sequence). V lost 7 bases and J 6 bases, leaving 13 bases between the germline ends. The CDR3 sequence is CSVRGQSNEQFF. CDR3 bases: TGCAGTGTGCGGGGTCAAAGCAATGAGCAGTTCTTC.

This clonotype was found a few times. This chain connects TRBV29-1 to TRBJ1-2; D is uncertain. The V and J ends lost 4 bases and 2 bases respectively, with 5 bases between them. The CDR3 is 11 amino acids. The germline V gene has CDR1 SQVTM and CDR2 ANQGSEA. Written as DNA, the CDR3 is TGCAGCGTTGCCAGCAACTATGGCTACACCTTC. This encodes CSVASNYGYTF.

In its sample, this clonotype was seen once. This chain joins TRBV29-1 and TRBJ2-7; possibly TRBD1 for D (6 bases). The CDR3 has 11 amino acids. V lost 7 bases to trimming and J lost 5 bases, with 12 bases between them. Germline V gene data show CDR1 as SQVTM and CDR2 as ANQGSEA. The CDR3 is CSAYTGHEQYF. The CDR3 DNA follows: TGCAGCGCCTATACAGGGCACGAGCAGTACTTC.

The rearrangement uses TRBV28 and TRBJ1-4; D is unclear. The CDR3 covers 16 residues. V lost 3 bases and J 5 bases, leaving 16 bases between the germline ends. Germline values: CDR1 MDHEN, CDR2 SYDVKM. The DNA of the CDR3 is TGTGCCAGCAGTTTGCCCCAGAAGAGCTGGAATGAAAAACTGTTTTTT. This gives the protein CASSLPQKSWNEKLFF.

This sequence joins TRBV7-2 and TRBJ2-3, with D maybe TRBD2 (6 bases). Germline CDR1 and CDR2: SGHTA and FQGNSA. The CDR3 sequence is 16 residues long. Trimming removed 3 bases at V and 6 bases at J, with 19 bases between. The CDR3 nucleotides are TGTGCCAGCAGCTTCGGGGGAGGCGGACCCTTGGATACGCAGTATTTT. This sequence encodes CASSFGGGGPLDTQYF.

On this clonotype: The junction and the germline gene differ at one end; a read error may be behind it. The V gene is TRBV27, the J gene TRBJ2-6; TRBD1 is a possible D gene (5 bases). This CDR3 has 15 amino acids. CDR1 is MNHEY and CDR2 is SMNVEV in the germline V gene (reference sequence). The CDR3 spells CASSLSASGANVQTF. The CDR3 region has the DNA TGTGCCAGCAGTTTATCAGCCTCTGGGGCCAACGTCCAGACTTTC.

The V and J genes are TRBV12-3 or TRBV12-4 and TRBJ2-5, with D hard to call. The end of the DNA aligns better with TRBJ2-7, so the J call may be wrong. The CDR3 is 17 residues long. The CDR3 spells CASSPRVGPLSSYEQYF. DNA of the CDR3: TGTGCCAGCAGTCCTCGCGTAGGTCCGCTGAGCTCCTACGAGCAGTACTTC.

This clonotype came up a few times. The chain combines TRBV6-5 with TRBJ1-6; TRBD1 matches at 8 bases. CDR1 is MNHEY, CDR2 SVGAGI, per germline. J gave up 10 bases and V 5 bases, and 7 bases lay outside the gene matches. CDR3 size: 14 residues. CDR3 bases: TGTGCCAGCAGTCCAGGACAGGGCAAATCACCCCTCCACTTT. Translating it yields CASSPGQGKSPLHF.

The chain links TRBV20-1 to TRBJ2-5; maybe TRBD2 (5 bases). With the DNA end fitting TRBJ2-1 better, the J assignment may be wrong. CDR3 length: 11 residues. CDR1 and CDR2 (germline): DFQATT, SNEGSKA (reference sequence). The CDR3 loop is CSVRGPDEQFF. The CDR3, as DNA: TGCAGTGTACGGGGTCCCGATGAGCAGTTCTTC.

V gene TRBV7-9 combines with J gene TRBJ2-2, with D hard to call. The germline V and J ends were trimmed by 7 bases and 5 bases, with 14 bases remaining between them. The CDR3 is made up of 14 amino acids. The germline V gene has CDR1 SEHNR and CDR2 FQNEAQ (reference sequence). The CDR3: CASTLSVVTGELFF. The CDR3 coding sequence is TGTGCCAGCACGCTATCCGTTGTGACCGGGGAGCTGTTTTTT.

V and J are TRBV7-8 and TRBJ2-1; 7 nucleotides line up with TRBD1. V gave up 3 bases and J gave up 7 bases; unmatched junction bases: 12. The CDR3 loop spans 16 amino acids. CDR1 and CDR2 (germline): SGHVS, FQNEAQ. The CDR3 region has the DNA TGTGCCAGCAGCTTGCCCGACAGGGATTGGGCTAATGAGCAGTTCTTC. Its translation: CASSLPDRDWANEQFF.

The V gene is TRBV20-1, the J gene TRBJ1-6; TRBD1 aligns across 7 bases. The CDR3 has 16 amino acids. Germline lookup yields CDR1 DFQATT and CDR2 SNEGSKA (reference sequence). The V gene end was trimmed by 1 base and the J gene end by 4 bases; junction bases not matched to a gene: 7. CDR3 sequence (DNA): TGCAGTGCTAGAGCTACCGGGACAGAATATAATTCACCCCTCCACTTT. Protein: CSARATGTEYNSPLHF.

The table lists this clonotype with a few counts. One junction end disagrees with the germline gene, perhaps due to a read error. The rearrangement links TRBV12-3 or TRBV12-4 to TRBJ2-5; D is ambiguous. The CDR3 totals 13 residues. The CDR3, as DNA: TGTGCCAGTTACATCAACCCGGACGGACCTCCGTTCTTC. It translates to CASYINPDGPPFF.

The chain links TRBV5-1 to TRBJ2-5, with TRBD2 as a possible D gene (6 bases). Germline V gives CDR1 SGHRS, CDR2 YFSETQ. V lost 0 bases and J lost 6, with 15 bases in between. The length of the CDR3 is 15 residues. The CDR3 sequence: CASSLALGGSQTQYF. The CDR3 DNA is TGCGCCAGCAGCTTGGCCCTCGGGGGAAGCCAGACCCAGTACTTC.

The V call is TRBV19, the J call TRBJ2-5; D is possibly TRBD1 (7 bases). The DNA end lines up better with TRBJ2-1; the J call may be wrong. The germline CDR1 and CDR2 sequences are LNHDA and SQIVND (reference sequence). This CDR3 spans 14 amino acids. CDR3: CASSIDREVHEQFF. The CDR3 nucleotides read TGTGCCAGTAGTATTGACAGGGAGGTCCATGAGCAGTTCTTC.

This chain uses TRBV28 with TRBJ2-3; possibly TRBD1 or TRBD2 for D (5 bases each). The germline V gene encodes CDR1 MDHEN and CDR2 SYDVKM. This CDR3 is 16 amino acids long. The ends were cut back, 3 bases at V and 2 bases at J, with 15 bases in the middle. The CDR3 coding sequence is TGTGCCAGCAGTTTTGGAATCGGGACCTACACAGATACGCAGTATTTT. Its translation is CASSFGIGTYTDTQYF.

This clonotype appeared a few times. V gene TRBV13 combines with J gene TRBJ2-4; no firm D call. Germline CDR1 PRHDT, CDR2 FYEKMQ (reference sequence). The germline V and J ends were trimmed by 4 bases and 6 bases, with 10 bases remaining between them. The CDR3 contains 13 residues. As DNA, the CDR3 is TGTGCCAGCAGCTCACCACTTCGAAACATTCAGTACTTC. Protein: CASSSPLRNIQYF. The whole variable domain, filled in from reference TRBV13 and TRBJ2-4, reads AAGVIQSPRHLIKEKRETATLKCYPIPRHDTVYWYQQGPGQDPQFLISFYEKMQSDKGSIPDRFSAQQFSDYHSELNMSSLELGDSALYFCASSSPLRNIQYFGAGTRLSVL.

The chain couples TRBV14 to TRBJ1-2; unclear D gene. The CDR3 has 14 amino acids. Trimming left V 4 bases short and J 4 bases short, with 13 bases between. Germline CDR1 SGHDN, CDR2 FVKESK. CDR3 loop: CASSPPDGPYGYTF. CDR3 sequence (DNA): TGTGCCAGCAGCCCGCCGGACGGACCCTATGGCTACACCTTC.

In its sample, this clonotype was seen once. The J gene is TRBJ2-7, the V gene TRBV6-2 or TRBV6-3; TRBD2 matches 11 bases. The V segment lost 8 bases and the J segment 4 bases; nucleotides outside the gene matches: 13. This CDR3 contains 16 residues. Germline V gene sequence: CDR1 MNHEY, CDR2 SVGEGT. The DNA for the CDR3 is TGTGCCAGCGTTACATATTATGGGACTAGCGGATACGAGCAGTACTTC. Protein: CASVTYYGTSGYEQYF.